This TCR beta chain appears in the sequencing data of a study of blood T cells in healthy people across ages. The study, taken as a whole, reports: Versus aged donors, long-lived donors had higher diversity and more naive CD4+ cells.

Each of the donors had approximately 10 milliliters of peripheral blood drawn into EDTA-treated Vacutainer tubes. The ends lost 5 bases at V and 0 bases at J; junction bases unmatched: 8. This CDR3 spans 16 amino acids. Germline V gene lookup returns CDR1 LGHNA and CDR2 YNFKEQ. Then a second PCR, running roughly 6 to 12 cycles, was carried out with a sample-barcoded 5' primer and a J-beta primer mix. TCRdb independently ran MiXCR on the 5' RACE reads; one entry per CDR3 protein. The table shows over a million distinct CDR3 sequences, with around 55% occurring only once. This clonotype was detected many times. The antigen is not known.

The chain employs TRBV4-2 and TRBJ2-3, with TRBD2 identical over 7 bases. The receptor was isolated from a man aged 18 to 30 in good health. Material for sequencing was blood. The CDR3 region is CASSVRLALSTDTQYF. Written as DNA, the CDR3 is TGTGCCAGCAGCGTCCGACTAGCACTTAGCACAGATACGCAGTATTTT.